A single sample gave rise to the 17 T cell receptor beta chains below, sequenced in a study of control samples from healthy donors and cancer patients. This table comes from immunoSEQ multiplex PCR, and its TCRdb copy is limited to in-frame clones, with some not included. The repertoire includes over 40,000 clones, about nine tenths of them detected once, and 40% sits in the top ten. The sample taken for sequencing was PBMCs. The receptor source for this set is a man aged 45-60 years with head and neck cancer.

This clone was observed once. This chain uses TRBV28 with TRBJ1-5, with TRBD1 matching 8 bases. Germline assignment: CDR1 MDHEN and CDR2 SYDVKM. V gave up 6 bases and J gave up 6 bases; unmatched junction bases: 7. The CDR3 extends over 14 amino acids. The CDR3 DNA reads as TGTGCCAGCAGCACGACAGGGGAAGTTCAGCCCCAGCATTTT. Translation: CASSTTGEVQPQHF.

The gene calls are TRBV14 and TRBJ2-1; no firm D call. This CDR3 is built from 14 residues. V was clipped by 3 bases and J by 4 bases, with 10 bases between them. Germline lookup yields CDR1 SGHDN and CDR2 FVKESK. CDR3 in DNA: TGTGCCAGCAGCCATCCCCCAGAATACAATGAGCAGTTCTTC. Translated, it gives CASSHPPEYNEQFF.

This clone was seen once. The chain is built from TRBV6-2 or TRBV6-3 and TRBJ2-1; D is perhaps TRBD1 (6 bases). The CDR3 extends over 15 amino acids. The ends were cut back, 4 bases at V and 2 bases at J, with 12 bases in the middle. Germline V lookup: CDR1 MNHEY, CDR2 SVGEGT. The chain's CDR3 is CASSSWGPTYNEQFF. The CDR3 DNA sequence: TGTGCCAGCAGTTCGTGGGGGCCTACCTACAATGAGCAGTTCTTC.

This rearrangement joins TRBV19 to TRBJ2-7; D gene ambiguous. Trimming cost V 5 bases and J 2 bases, with 10 bases left between them. The germline V gene has CDR1 LNHDA and CDR2 SQIVND (reference sequence). There are 13 residues in the CDR3. The CDR3 DNA reads as TGTGCCAGTAGTCAGTCGCAGACCTACGAGCAGTACTTC. As protein: CASSQSQTYEQYF.

The V call is TRBV7-2, the J call TRBJ2-7; 12 bases match TRBD2. V shed 2 bases, J shed 3 bases, and the junction held 11 bases outside the gene matches. Per germline, CDR1 SGHTA and CDR2 FQGNSA. The CDR3 spans 18 residues. Here the CDR3 reads CASSLSLRLAGDHYEQYF. The CDR3 coding sequence is TGTGCCAGCAGCTTAAGCCTCCGACTAGCGGGGGACCACTACGAGCAGTACTTC.

The genes are TRBV15 and TRBJ1-1, with D uncertain. The germline V gene has CDR1 LNHNV and CDR2 YYDKDF (reference sequence). The CDR3 loop spans 14 amino acids. The V end was cut by 4 bases, the J end by 5 bases, with 14 bases between. As DNA, the CDR3 is TGTGCCACCAGCATGCGATCCGGGGAGACTGAAGCTTTCTTT. Encoded protein: CATSMRSGETEAFF.

This rearrangement joins TRBV9 to TRBJ2-3; possible D gene TRBD2, 6 bases. Trimming cost V 4 bases and J 0 bases, with 12 bases left between them. Germline-derived CDR1 and CDR2 are SGDLS and YYNGEE. CDR3 length: 15 residues. The CDR3 nucleotides read TGTGCCAGCAGCCCCAAGGGGACTAGCACAGATACGCAGTATTTT. It specifies CASSPKGTSTDTQYF.

V usage is TRBV6-5 and J usage is TRBJ1-5; possible D gene TRBD1, 5 bases. The CDR3 has 15 residues. Germline assignment: CDR1 MNHEY and CDR2 SVGAGI. Trimming removed 6 bases at V and 4 bases at J, with 16 bases between. CDR3 nucleotide sequence: TGTGCCAGCAGCGCAAGCGGGACGCCGAATCAGCCCCAGCATTTT. This encodes CASSASGTPNQPQHF.

There are a few counts of this clone. V and J are TRBV21-1 and TRBJ2-7; the DNA was not used to check the table's D call, TRBD1. TRBV21-1 is assigned pseudogene status. The CDR3 contains 16 residues. In DNA form, the CDR3 reads TGTGCCAGCAGCAAAGCCCGGGGCGGACAGACCTACGAGCAGTACTTC. This gives the protein CASSKARGGQTYEQYF.

The rearrangement uses TRBV6-6 and TRBJ2-7, with 8 bases identical to TRBD2. After removal of 8 bases from V and 3 bases from J, the junction contained 12 bases not matched to a gene. From germline, CDR1 is MNHNY and CDR2 SVGAGI (reference sequence). The CDR3 loop spans 15 amino acids. The CDR3 sequence: CASSPGGGGLYEQYF. The CDR3, as DNA: TGTGCCAGCTCGCCGGGGGGGGGAGGTCTCTACGAGCAGTACTTC.

V is TRBV7-3 and J is TRBJ1-6; D uncertain. The CDR3 is 15 residues long. Germline lookup yields CDR1 SGHTA and CDR2 FQGTGA. The germline V and J ends were trimmed by 5 bases and 7 bases, with 15 bases remaining between them. The CDR3: CASSPRSGGNSPLHF. CDR3 bases: TGTGCCAGCAGCCCACGATCAGGAGGCAATTCACCCCTCCACTTT.

The chain couples TRBV11-3 to TRBJ2-1; 7 bases map to TRBD1. The CDR3 loop spans 14 amino acids. With 1 base clipped from V and 4 bases from J, the junction kept 1 base outside the gene matches. The germline CDR1 and CDR2 sequences are SGHNT and YENEEA. The CDR3 reads CASSLVGQYNEQFF. Here the CDR3 DNA reads TGTGCCAGCAGCTTAGTGGGACAGTACAATGAGCAGTTCTTC.

With regard to this clone: At one end, the junction sequence differs from germline, possibly due to a read error. The chain carries TRBV27 and TRBJ2-3; D not certain. This CDR3 has 16 residues. In germline, CDR1 is MNHEY, CDR2 SMNVEV (reference sequence). The chain's CDR3 is CTSSSPTWGSTDTQYF. The CDR3 nucleotides are TGTACCAGCAGCAGCCCTACATGGGGTAGCACAGATACGCAGTATTTT.

V usage is TRBV4-2 and J usage is TRBJ2-1; D gene unclear. Germline lookup yields CDR1 LGHNA and CDR2 YNFKEQ. CDR3 size: 13 residues. Trimming left V 0 bases short and J 9 bases short, with 9 bases between. The CDR3 protein is CASSQDQTIEQFF. In nucleotides, the CDR3 is TGTGCCAGCAGCCAAGATCAAACGATTGAGCAGTTCTTC.

The V and J genes are TRBV5-6 and TRBJ2-3; 9 bases agree with TRBD2. Germline lookup yields CDR1 SGHDT and CDR2 YYEEEE. This CDR3 region has 16 residues. The V segment lost 4 bases and the J segment 2 bases; nucleotides outside the gene matches: 8. This CDR3 reads CASSPGVAGVTDTQYF. In DNA form, the CDR3 reads TGTGCCAGCAGCCCCGGGGTAGCGGGAGTCACAGATACGCAGTATTTT.

The count of this clone is one. The chain couples TRBV6-5 to TRBJ1-2; D is unclear. This CDR3 spans 10 amino acids. Germline V lookup: CDR1 MNHEY, CDR2 SVGAGI. The V end was cut by 2 bases, the J end by 6 bases, with 1 base between. The CDR3 spells CASSYDGYTF. In nucleotides, the CDR3 is TGTGCCAGCAGTTACGATGGCTACACCTTC.

This clone was counted a single time. This chain links TRBV20-1 with TRBJ2-5, with D unresolved. Trimming cost V 3 bases and J 4 bases, with 3 bases left between them. Germline CDR1 reads DFQATT; CDR2 reads SNEGSKA (reference sequence). The CDR3 covers 10 residues. The CDR3 here is CSASLETQYF. The CDR3 coding sequence is TGCAGTGCTAGCTTAGAGACCCAGTACTTC.